This is a list of T cell receptor beta chains from one sample in a study of early T cells in non-severe SARS-CoV-2 infection. TCRdb analysed the 5' RACE reads with MiXCR anew, one entry per CDR3 protein. Of around 52,000 distinct CDR3 sequences detected, over 10% appear once; the ten largest clones hold about 3.1%. Sequencing was done on a sample of whole blood. These receptors were obtained from an adult who was a healthcare worker with PCR-confirmed SARS-CoV-2 infection or an uninfected control (not recorded which). CDR3s include the opening cysteine and the closing phenylalanine or tryptophan. D genes are given only for firm matches. Size values are once, few and many counts, or a class for expanded clones, and some rows have none.

>TRBJ2-6|-|many|TRBV29-1
TGCAGCGTCTTTAGGGCTGGGGCCAACGTCCTGACTTTC
CSVFRAGANVLTF
>TRBJ2-4|-|many|TRBV20-1
TGCAGTGCTAGAGATCCCCAGGTTATCACCAAAAACATTCAGTACTTC
CSARDPQVITKNIQYF
>TRBJ1-1|TRBD1|-|TRBV6-5
TGTGCCAGCAGTTACCTGGGACAGTCAGAAATGAACACTGAAGCTTTCTTT
CASSYLGQSEMNTEAFF
>TRBJ1-2|TRBD1|many|TRBV6-2/TRBV6-3
TGTGCCAGCAGTTACTCCGGGACAGGGCACTATGGCTACACCTTC
CASSYSGTGHYGYTF
>TRBJ1-2|TRBD1|few|TRBV29-1
TGCAGCGTCTCCCCCCGCCGGGACAGCCTCGGCTACACCTTC
CSVSPRRDSLGYTF
>TRBJ1-5|-|few|TRBV6-1
TGTGCCAGCAGGGCTACAGAAGGCAATCAGCCCCAGCATTTT
CASRATEGNQPQHF
>TRBJ2-1|TRBD2|many|TRBV7-9
TGTGCCAGCAGCTTAGTAACTCTAGCGGGAGATTACAATGAGCAGTTCTTC
CASSLVTLAGDYNEQFF
>TRBJ1-1|-|few|TRBV11-1
TGTGCCAGCAGCTTACCTGGACAGACGGGCGAAGCTTTCTTT
CASSLPGQTGEAFF
>TRBJ1-1|-|many|TRBV7-3
TGTGCCAGCAGCTTTGCGGGAGACACTGAAGCTTTCTTT
CASSFAGDTEAFF
>TRBJ1-1|TRBD1|many|TRBV5-1
TGCGCCAGCAGCACCGACAGGGGCGAGGTAACTGAAGCTTTCTTT
CASSTDRGEVTEAFF
>TRBJ2-2|TRBD1|-|TRBV11-1
TGTGCCAGCAGCTCACCCGGGACAGGGAACACCGGGGAGCTGTTTTTT
CASSSPGTGNTGELFF
>TRBJ1-5|TRBD1|few|TRBV12-3/TRBV12-4
TGTGCCAGCAGCCCCCCAGGGGGTGGTCAGCCCCAGCATTTT
CASSPPGGGQPQHF
>TRBJ1-5|TRBD1|many|TRBV12-3/TRBV12-4
TGTGCCAGCAGTTTTGACAGGGCCCTAACAGCCCAGCATTTT
CASSFDRALTAQHF
>TRBJ1-4|TRBD1|many|TRBV11-2
TGTGCCAGCAGCCCCACCTCCGGACAGGGTAAAAAACTGTTTTTT
CASSPTSGQGKKLFF
>TRBJ1-5|-|many|TRBV12-5
TGTGCTAGTGCCCTGGGGGCGCAGCCCCAGCATTTT
CASALGAQPQHF
>TRBJ1-1|-|-|TRBV12-3/TRBV12-4
TGTGCCAGCAGTTCTCAGGGCTACACTGAAGCTTTCTTT
CASSSQGYTEAFF
>TRBJ1-6|-|many|TRBV9
TGTGCCAGCAGCGCCGGGATCTCCTATAATTCACCCCTCCACTTT
CASSAGISYNSPLHF
>TRBJ2-7|TRBD2|few|TRBV24-1
TGTGCCACCAGTGGTACTAGCGGCACCTACGAGCAGTACTTC
CATSGTSGTYEQYF
>TRBJ2-1|TRBD2|many|TRBV6-5
TGTGCCAGCAGTTACTCGATCGGGACTAGCTCCTACAATGAGCAGTTCTTC
CASSYSIGTSSYNEQFF
>TRBJ2-1|TRBD2|-|TRBV11-2
TGTGCCAGCAGCTTCCCGACGACTAGCGGGGTAAGGAATGAGCAGTTCTTC
CASSFPTTSGVRNEQFF
>TRBJ2-5|-|-|TRBV14
TGTGCCAGCAGCCTCCGTCCGGGGGCCGAGACCCAGTACTTC
CASSLRPGAETQYF
>TRBJ2-3|-|many|TRBV12-3/TRBV12-4
TGTGCCAGCAGTTCCTACCGGGACATAAGCACAGATACGCAGTATTTT
CASSSYRDISTDTQYF
>TRBJ2-5|TRBD2|many|TRBV7-6
TGTGCCAGCAGCCTTCAGACTAGCGGACCTAGAGAGACCCAGTACTTC
CASSLQTSGPRETQYF
>TRBJ2-2|TRBD1|-|TRBV5-1
TGCGCCAGCGGACAGGGGGCGAACACCGGGGAGCTGTTTTTT
CASGQGANTGELFF
>TRBJ1-1|-|many|TRBV20-1
TGCAGTGCTAGAGATCAGGGCCCGACGAAGTTCGCTTTCTTT
CSARDQGPTKFAFF
>TRBJ2-7|-|many|TRBV3-1
TGTGCCAGCAGCCAAGATGTGTGGGGAAACGAGCAGTACTTC
CASSQDVWGNEQYF
>TRBJ1-6|TRBD1|-|TRBV7-9
TGTGCCAGCAGCTTAGACGGACAGGGCTATAATTCACCCCTCCACTTT
CASSLDGQGYNSPLHF
>TRBJ2-2|-|many|TRBV5-1
TGCGCCAGCAGCTTGGAAGGGTCCACCGGGGAGCTGTTTTTT
CASSLEGSTGELFF
>TRBJ1-2|TRBD1|-|TRBV12-3/TRBV12-4
TGTGCCACCCGAGGGGGCAGGGGATCAGCTAACTATGGCTACACCTTC
CATRGGRGSANYGYTF
>TRBJ2-7|-|many|TRBV3-1
TGTGCCAGCAGCCCCCTCCGGACATCATCCTCCTACGAGCAGTACTTC
CASSPLRTSSSYEQYF